The present T cell receptor (beta chain) was sequenced within a study of T cell responses to AZD1222 COVID-19 vaccine. TCRdb keeps only in-frame clones here, not all; method: immunoSEQ multiplex PCR. The repertoire holds over 120,000 clones, with 80% to 90% as singletons. The germline V gene encodes CDR1 SGHTA and CDR2 FQGTGA. Deletions cut 5 bases from V and 0 bases from J, with 13 bases between. CDR3 length: 16 amino acids. The sample was peripheral blood, taken on day 0 of AZD1222 vaccination. This sequence originates from an adult in good health. The chain recombines TRBV7-3 with TRBJ2-2, with TRBD2 as a possible D gene (5 bases). The CDR3 DNA follows: TGTGCCAGCAGCGACGGGATAGCCGCGAACACCGGGGAGCTGTTTTTT. This gives the protein CASSDGIAANTGELFF. The full variable domain, in which reference TRBV7-3 and TRBJ2-2 provide the parts outside the CDR3, is GAGVSQTPSNKVTEKGKYVELRCDPISGHTALYWYRQSLGQGPEFLIYFQGTGAADDSGLPNDRFFAVRPEGSVSTLKIQRTERGDSAVYLCASSDGIAANTGELFFGEGSRLTVL.